The 21 T cell receptor beta chains listed next were all sequenced from one sample in a study of cytomegalovirus exposure and HLA in healthy donors. Method: immunoSEQ multiplex PCR; TCRdb's copy keeps in-frame clones and lacks some. The sample has 100,000 to 150,000 clones; 75% to 90% are singletons. Sequencing used PBMCs. The receptors were gathered from a woman younger than 35 in good health and CMV-seronegative.

J is TRBJ1-1 and V is TRBV27; 7 bases line up with TRBD1. Germline lookup yields CDR1 MNHEY and CDR2 SMNVEV (reference sequence). The CDR3 runs to 13 residues. Trimming at V came to 7 bases and at J to 6 bases, leaving 8 bases not matched to a gene. As DNA, the CDR3 is TGTGCCAGCAACCGAAAGCAGGGGGCTGAAGCTTTCTTT. Its protein product is CASNRKQGAEAFF.

This clone was counted once. The chain couples TRBV5-1 to TRBJ2-1; tentative D call: TRBD2 (7 bases). There are 17 residues in the CDR3. CDR1 SGHRS and CDR2 YFSETQ come from the germline V gene. Trimming took off 0 bases at V and 9 bases at J, with 22 bases between the two ends. CDR3 in amino acids: CASSLASLAGASGEQFF. The DNA for the CDR3 is TGCGCCAGCAGCTTGGCCTCGCTGGCGGGGGCCTCGGGTGAGCAGTTCTTC.

The rearrangement links TRBV14 to TRBJ1-2; D is ambiguous. Trimming stripped 5 bases from V and 4 bases from J, with 11 bases between. The germline gives CDR1 SGHDN, CDR2 FVKESK. The CDR3 has 13 amino acids. In nucleotides, the CDR3 is TGTGCCAGCAGCTCCCCGGGAGGCTATGGCTACACCTTC. Protein product: CASSSPGGYGYTF.

The V and J genes are TRBV19 and TRBJ1-2; D not certain. Trimming removed 5 bases at V and 4 bases at J, with 14 bases between. This CDR3 region has 14 residues. Germline assignment: CDR1 LNHDA and CDR2 SQIVND (reference sequence). This CDR3 is CASSGSSAPYGYTF. The CDR3, as DNA: TGTGCCAGTAGTGGGAGTTCGGCTCCCTATGGCTACACCTTC. Full variable domain (rest looked up from reference TRBV19 and TRBJ1-2): DGGITQSPKYLFRKEGQNVTLSCEQNLNHDAMYWYRQDPGQGLRLIYYSQIVNDFQKGDIAEGYSVSREKKESFPLTVTSAQKNPTAFYLCASSGSSAPYGYTFGSGTRLTVV.

This clone was seen once. The CDR3 here is CAWSTLNLRGPNTEAFF. The CDR3 region has the DNA TGTGCCTGGAGTACCCTAAACCTCAGGGGCCCTAACACTGAAGCTTTCTTT. The chain employs TRBV30 and TRBJ1-1; D possibly corresponds to TRBD1 (6 bases). V lost 2 bases, J lost 2 bases, and 21 bases lay in between. This CDR3 has 17 amino acids. Germline values: CDR1 GTSNPN, CDR2 SVGIG (reference sequence).

The chain carries TRBV28 and TRBJ2-7, with 11 bases identical to TRBD2. CDR3 length equals 16 residues. V lost 6 bases to trimming and J lost 3 bases; unmatched junction nucleotides: 10. Per germline, CDR1 MDHEN and CDR2 SYDVKM. CDR3 bases: TGTGCCAGCAGCCTAGCGGGAGGCGGCTATATCTACGAGCAGTACTTC. This sequence encodes CASSLAGGGYIYEQYF.

The chain recombines TRBV10-3 with TRBJ2-3, with D possibly being TRBD2 (7 bases). V lost 7 bases and J 4 bases, leaving 15 bases between the germline ends. CDR1 and CDR2 (germline): ENHRY, SYGVKD. The CDR3 sequence is 14 residues long. For the CDR3, the DNA is TGTGCCATCATGGGGGGGCTAGCTGCAGATACGCAGTATTTT. It codes for CAIMGGLAADTQYF.

This clone was picked up one time. V gene TRBV30 combines with J gene TRBJ1-1; D perhaps matches TRBD1 (6 bases). V lost 6 bases to trimming and J lost 4 bases, with 21 bases between them. This CDR3 contains 15 residues. Germline V CDR1 and CDR2: GTSNPN, SVGIG (reference sequence). CDR3 protein: CACPGAGELITEAFF. The CDR3 DNA is TGTGCCTGCCCAGGGGCGGGGGAATTGATCACTGAAGCTTTCTTT.

This chain uses TRBV6-1 with TRBJ2-7, with 7 positions matching TRBD1. In germline, CDR1 is MNHNS, CDR2 SASEGT. Trimming cost V 2 bases and J 0 bases; bases outside gene matches: 4. This CDR3 is 15 amino acids long. The CDR3: CASSEPRQGSYEQYF. CDR3 DNA sequence: TGTGCCAGCAGTGAACCCAGACAGGGCTCCTACGAGCAGTACTTC.

V gene TRBV30 combines with J gene TRBJ1-5; 8 bases map to TRBD1. Trimming removed 4 bases from V and 0 bases from J; junction bases left unmatched: 14. The CDR3 runs to 18 residues. The V gene's germline CDR1 is GTSNPN and CDR2 SVGIG (reference sequence). CDR3 DNA sequence: TGTGCCTGGACCCTTTCCGGGACAGGCCTCGATAGCAATCAGCCCCAGCATTTT. It yields the protein CAWTLSGTGLDSNQPQHF.

V and J are TRBV19 and TRBJ2-1; D possibly corresponds to TRBD1 (5 bases). Deletions cut 5 bases from V and 0 bases from J, with 17 bases between. Germline-derived CDR1 and CDR2 are LNHDA and SQIVND (reference sequence). The CDR3 contains 17 residues. The CDR3 region has the DNA TGTGCCAGTAGTTCCCAGGGATCCACCTTCTCCTACAATGAGCAGTTCTTC. Its protein product is CASSSQGSTFSYNEQFF.

The chain joins TRBV19 to TRBJ2-7, with 7 positions matching TRBD1. The V gene's germline CDR1 is LNHDA and CDR2 SQIVND (reference sequence). The CDR3 extends over 13 amino acids. V lost 2 bases and J lost 4; bases outside the gene matches: 2. This CDR3 is CASSIQGDYEQYF. The CDR3 coding sequence is TGTGCCAGTAGTATACAGGGGGATTACGAGCAGTACTTC.

This chain joins TRBV10-3 and TRBJ1-4, with 8 bases lining up with TRBD1. V lost 4 bases, J lost 7 bases, and 8 bases stayed unmatched. CDR3 length: 15 amino acids. CDR1 and CDR2 (germline): ENHRY, SYGVKD. CDR3 DNA: TGTGCCATCAGTGCGAGGACAGGGCAGAGTGAAAAACTGTTTTTT. Amino acids: CAISARTGQSEKLFF.

This chain links TRBV7-9 with TRBJ2-7, with TRBD2 as a possible D gene (6 bases). V was cut by 4 bases and J by 4 bases, with 20 bases left in between. Per the germline V gene, CDR1 is SEHNR and CDR2 is FQNEAQ (reference sequence). The CDR3 runs to 16 residues. The CDR3 bases are TGTGCCAGCAGCTCGACTGTGGGAAGACGGGGGTACGAGCAGTACTTC. Translating gives CASSSTVGRRGYEQYF.

The V call is TRBV9, the J call TRBJ1-2; 8 bases map to TRBD1. CDR1 SGDLS and CDR2 YYNGEE come from the germline V gene. Trimming at V came to 0 bases and at J to 6 bases, leaving 10 bases not matched to a gene. The CDR3 runs 16 residues. The CDR3 spells CASSVGGQGAAHGYTF. The CDR3 region has the DNA TGTGCCAGCAGCGTAGGTGGACAGGGAGCGGCCCATGGCTACACCTTC.

The V gene is TRBV7-2, the J gene TRBJ2-3, with D uncertain. This CDR3 has 14 residues. Germline-derived CDR1 and CDR2 are SGHTA and FQGNSA. V lost 3 bases to trimming and J lost 5 bases, with 12 bases between them. The CDR3: CASSLGPSGDTQYF. CDR3 nucleotide sequence: TGTGCCAGCAGCTTGGGCCCCTCCGGAGATACGCAGTATTTT.

This chain links TRBV5-1 with TRBJ2-1; TRBD1 agrees at 7 bases. The CDR3 has 13 residues. V lost 1 base, J lost 9 bases, and 4 bases stayed unmatched. Germline V gene data show CDR1 as SGHRS and CDR2 as YFSETQ. Written as DNA, the CDR3 is TGCGCCAGCAGCTTGCTACAGGGGTCTGAGCAGTTCTTC. This translates into CASSLLQGSEQFF. Filled out from reference TRBV5-1 and TRBJ2-1, the complete variable domain reads KAGVTQTPRYLIKTRGQQVTLSCSPISGHRSVSWYQQTPGQGLQFLFEYFSETQRNKGNFPGRFSGRQFSNSRSEMNVSTLELGDSALYLCASSLLQGSEQFFGPGTRLTVL.

The J gene is TRBJ2-3, the V gene TRBV6-5; 7 bases agree with TRBD2. Germline V gene lookup returns CDR1 MNHEY and CDR2 SVGAGI. The CDR3 loop spans 14 amino acids. With V trimmed by 6 bases and J by 4 bases, 7 bases remained unmatched. The CDR3 DNA sequence: TGTGCCAGCAGCTACGGGGGGTCAGCAGATACGCAGTATTTT. As protein: CASSYGGSADTQYF.

The chain links TRBV28 to TRBJ1-2, with no clear D. CDR1 and CDR2 from the germline V gene are MDHEN and SYDVKM. V gave up 5 bases and J gave up 8 bases, with 15 bases separating them. CDR3 length: 13 residues. Here the CDR3 DNA reads TGTGCCAGCAGTAGCTTGCCCCTAGGCGGCTACACCTTC. It specifies CASSSLPLGGYTF.

V gene TRBV6-6 combines with J gene TRBJ1-2; 9 positions match TRBD1. V was clipped by 7 bases and J by 3 bases; unmatched bases: 9. The CDR3 sequence is 15 residues long. From germline, CDR1 is MNHNY and CDR2 SVGAGI (reference sequence). CDR3 nucleotides: TGTGCCAGCACGGGGACAGGGAATGGGGACTATGGCTACACCTTC. It encodes CASTGTGNGDYGYTF.

This clone has only a few counts. The V and J genes are TRBV28 and TRBJ2-7; D remains ambiguous. V lost 6 bases and J 3 bases, leaving 6 bases between the germline ends. The CDR3 contains 11 residues. Germline CDR1 and CDR2: MDHEN and SYDVKM. CDR3 residues: CASRSSYEQYF. CDR3 sequence (DNA): TGTGCCAGCAGGTCTAGCTACGAGCAGTACTTC.